The 5 T cell receptor beta chains below were found in one sample sequenced in a study of T cell changes during pregnancy in multiple sclerosis. TCRdb's table, derived via immunoSEQ multiplex PCR, lists solely in-frame clones and lacks some. The data show about 80,000 clones, approximately 90% seen once. The material was peripheral blood, obtained before pregnancy. Source of these receptors: a female donor with multiple sclerosis, enrolled in a pregnancy study.

This clone was seen more than once but under ten times. The V and J genes are TRBV5-4 and TRBJ1-1; no definite D call. Between the trimmed V and J ends, which lost 2 bases and 7 bases, there was a span of 15 bases. CDR3 length: 14 amino acids. CDR1 is SGHNT, CDR2 YYREEE, per germline (reference sequence). The CDR3, as DNA: TGTGCCAGCAGCTTTGAGTCCGGGAGGAGTGAAGCTTTCTTT. It encodes CASSFESGRSEAFF.

This clone came up once. The chain couples TRBV19 to TRBJ2-7; TRBD1 matches 7 bases. The CDR3 is made up of 14 amino acids. J lost 6 bases, V lost 6 bases, and 11 bases had no gene match. CDR1 is LNHDA and CDR2 is SQIVND in the germline V gene (reference sequence). CDR3 residues: CASSRDRRLGEQYF. The DNA of the CDR3 is TGTGCCAGTAGCCGGGACAGACGTCTAGGCGAGCAGTACTTC.

The chain combines TRBV28 with TRBJ2-1; weak D call: TRBD2 (6 bases). V shed 7 bases and J shed 4 bases, with 20 bases lying between them. Germline V gene data show CDR1 as MDHEN and CDR2 as SYDVKM. The CDR3 sequence is 16 residues long. Written as DNA, the CDR3 is TGTGCCAGCACCCCCTCGGGAGTGGACCTTTACAATGAGCAGTTCTTC. Its protein is CASTPSGVDLYNEQFF.

The chain recombines TRBV5-1 with TRBJ1-1, with D tentatively TRBD1 (6 bases). The CDR3 sequence is 15 residues long. CDR1 and CDR2 from the germline V gene are SGHRS and YFSETQ. V shed 4 bases and J shed 1 base, with 14 bases lying between them. This chain's CDR3 is CASSPGGGANTEAFF. The CDR3 bases are TGCGCCAGCAGCCCGGGGGGGGGCGCGAACACTGAAGCTTTCTTT. The entire variable domain, with the rest obtained from reference TRBV5-1 and TRBJ1-1, is as follows: KAGVTQTPRYLIKTRGQQVTLSCSPISGHRSVSWYQQTPGQGLQFLFEYFSETQRNKGNFPGRFSGRQFSNSRSEMNVSTLELGDSALYLCASSPGGGANTEAFFGQGTRLTVV.

The chain carries TRBV4-1 and TRBJ1-5; D is perhaps TRBD1 (6 bases). V lost 0 bases to trimming and J lost 6 bases, with 12 bases between them. The CDR3 extends over 15 amino acids. The germline V gene encodes CDR1 MGHRA and CDR2 YSYEKL. CDR3 residues: CASSQEGTKGQPQHF. The CDR3 bases are TGCGCCAGCAGCCAAGAAGGGACAAAAGGTCAGCCCCAGCATTTT.